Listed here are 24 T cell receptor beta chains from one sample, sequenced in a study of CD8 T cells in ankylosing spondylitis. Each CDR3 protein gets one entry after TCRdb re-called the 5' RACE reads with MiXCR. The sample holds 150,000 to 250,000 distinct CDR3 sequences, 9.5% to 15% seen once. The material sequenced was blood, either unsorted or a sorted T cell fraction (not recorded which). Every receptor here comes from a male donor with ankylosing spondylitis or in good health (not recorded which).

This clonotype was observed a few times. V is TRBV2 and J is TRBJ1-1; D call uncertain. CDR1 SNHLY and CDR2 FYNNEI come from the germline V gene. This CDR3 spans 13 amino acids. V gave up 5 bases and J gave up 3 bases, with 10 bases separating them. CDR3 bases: TGTGCCAGCAGTATGTCGGGGTACACTGAAGCTTTCTTT. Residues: CASSMSGYTEAFF.

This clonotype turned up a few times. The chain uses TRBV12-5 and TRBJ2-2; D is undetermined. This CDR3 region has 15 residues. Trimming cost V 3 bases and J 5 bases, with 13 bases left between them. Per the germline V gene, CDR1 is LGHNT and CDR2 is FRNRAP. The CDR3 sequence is CASGLRQPGTGELFF. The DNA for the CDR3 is TGTGCTAGTGGTTTAAGGCAGCCCGGGACCGGGGAGCTGTTTTTT.

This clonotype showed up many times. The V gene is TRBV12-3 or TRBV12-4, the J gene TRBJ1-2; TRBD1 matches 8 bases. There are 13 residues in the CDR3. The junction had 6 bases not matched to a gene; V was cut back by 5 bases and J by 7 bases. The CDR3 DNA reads TGTGCCAGCAGTCCGACAGGGGACGTTGGCTACACCTTC. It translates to CASSPTGDVGYTF.

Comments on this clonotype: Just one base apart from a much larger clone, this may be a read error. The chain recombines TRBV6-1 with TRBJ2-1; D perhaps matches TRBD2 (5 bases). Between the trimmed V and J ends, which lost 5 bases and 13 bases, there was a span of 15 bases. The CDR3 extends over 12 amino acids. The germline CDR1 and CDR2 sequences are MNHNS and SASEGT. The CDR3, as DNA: TGTGCCAGCAGTCCCTGGGGAGTGGGACAGTTCTTC. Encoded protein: CASSPWGVGQFF.

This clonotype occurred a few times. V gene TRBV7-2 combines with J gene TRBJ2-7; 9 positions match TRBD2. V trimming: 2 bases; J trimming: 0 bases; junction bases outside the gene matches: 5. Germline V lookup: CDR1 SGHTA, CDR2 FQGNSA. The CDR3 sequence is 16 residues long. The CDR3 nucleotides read TGTGCCAGCAGCTTATGGCTAGCGGGGAGCTCCTACGAGCAGTACTTC. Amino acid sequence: CASSLWLAGSSYEQYF.

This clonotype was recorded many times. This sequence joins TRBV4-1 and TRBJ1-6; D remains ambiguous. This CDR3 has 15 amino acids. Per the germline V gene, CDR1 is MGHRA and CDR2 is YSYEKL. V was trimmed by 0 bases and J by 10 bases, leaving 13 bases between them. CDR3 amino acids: CASSQEPIGPSPLHF. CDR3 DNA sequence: TGCGCCAGCAGCCAAGAGCCAATAGGACCATCACCCCTCCACTTT.

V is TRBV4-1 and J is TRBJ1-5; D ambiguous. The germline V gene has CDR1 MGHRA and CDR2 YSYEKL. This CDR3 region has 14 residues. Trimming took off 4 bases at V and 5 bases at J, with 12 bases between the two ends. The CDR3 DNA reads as TGCGCCAGCAGCCCCGTGGCGAGGGATCAGCCCCAGCATTTT. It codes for CASSPVARDQPQHF.

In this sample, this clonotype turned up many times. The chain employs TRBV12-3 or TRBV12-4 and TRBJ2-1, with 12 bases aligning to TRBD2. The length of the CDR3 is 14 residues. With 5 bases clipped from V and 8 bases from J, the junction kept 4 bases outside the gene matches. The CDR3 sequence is CASSALAGGDEQFF. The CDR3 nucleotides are TGTGCCAGCAGTGCACTAGCGGGAGGAGATGAGCAGTTCTTC.

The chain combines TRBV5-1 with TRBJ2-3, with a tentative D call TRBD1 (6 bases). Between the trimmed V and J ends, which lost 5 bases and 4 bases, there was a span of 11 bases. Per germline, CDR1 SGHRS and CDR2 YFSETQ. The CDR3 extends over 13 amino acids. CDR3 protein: CASSHRAADTQYF. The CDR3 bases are TGCGCCAGCAGTCACAGGGCGGCAGATACGCAGTATTTT.

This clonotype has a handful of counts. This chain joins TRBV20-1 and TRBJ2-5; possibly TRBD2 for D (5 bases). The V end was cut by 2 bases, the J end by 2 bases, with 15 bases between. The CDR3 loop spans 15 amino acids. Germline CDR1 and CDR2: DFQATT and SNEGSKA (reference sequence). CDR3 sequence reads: CSARMEWSGQETQYF. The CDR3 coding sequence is TGCAGTGCTAGAATGGAGTGGAGCGGACAAGAGACCCAGTACTTC.

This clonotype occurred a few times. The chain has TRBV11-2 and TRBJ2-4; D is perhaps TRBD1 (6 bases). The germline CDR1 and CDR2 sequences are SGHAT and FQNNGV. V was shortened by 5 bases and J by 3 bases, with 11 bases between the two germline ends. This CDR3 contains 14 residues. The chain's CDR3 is CASSHRDNKNIQYF. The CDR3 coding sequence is TGTGCCAGCAGCCACCGGGACAACAAAAACATTCAGTACTTC.

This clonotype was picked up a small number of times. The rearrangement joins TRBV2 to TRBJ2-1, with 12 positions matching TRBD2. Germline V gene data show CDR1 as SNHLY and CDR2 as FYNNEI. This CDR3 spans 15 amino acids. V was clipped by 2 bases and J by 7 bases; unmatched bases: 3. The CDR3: CASSEWTSGTNEQFF. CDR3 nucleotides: TGTGCCAGCAGTGAATGGACTAGCGGGACGAATGAGCAGTTCTTC.

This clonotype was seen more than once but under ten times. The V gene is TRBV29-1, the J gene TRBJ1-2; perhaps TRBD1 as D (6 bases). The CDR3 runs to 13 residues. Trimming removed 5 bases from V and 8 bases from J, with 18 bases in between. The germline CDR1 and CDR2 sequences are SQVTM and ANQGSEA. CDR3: CSVPRGAGPGYTF. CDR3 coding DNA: TGCAGCGTTCCAAGGGGGGCTGGGCCCGGCTACACCTTC.

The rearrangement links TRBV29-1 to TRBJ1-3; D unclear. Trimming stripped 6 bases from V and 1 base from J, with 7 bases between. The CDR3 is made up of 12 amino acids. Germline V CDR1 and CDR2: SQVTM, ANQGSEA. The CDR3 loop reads CSVYTSGNTIYF. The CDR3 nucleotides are TGCAGCGTGTACACGTCTGGAAACACCATATATTTT.

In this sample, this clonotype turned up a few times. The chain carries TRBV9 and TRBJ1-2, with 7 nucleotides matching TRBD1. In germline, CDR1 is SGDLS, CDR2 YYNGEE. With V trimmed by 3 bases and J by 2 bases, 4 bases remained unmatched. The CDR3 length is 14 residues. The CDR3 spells CASSARDRNYGYTF. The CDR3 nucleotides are TGTGCCAGCAGCGCACGGGACAGAAACTATGGCTACACCTTC.

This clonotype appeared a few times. CDR3 bases: TGTGCCACCAGCAGCCCAAGCGGGAGGGCCCTCGTCGCCGGGAATGAGCAGTTCTTC. It codes for CATSSPSGRALVAGNEQFF. The rearrangement uses TRBV15 and TRBJ2-1; 10 bases match TRBD2. The germline V gene has CDR1 LNHNV and CDR2 YYDKDF (reference sequence). Trimming removed 3 bases from V and 7 bases from J; junction bases left unmatched: 18. The CDR3 spans 19 residues. Filled out from reference TRBV15 and TRBJ2-1, the complete variable domain reads DAMVIQNPRYQVTQFGKPVTLSCSQTLNHNVMYWYQQKSSQAPKLLFHYYDKDFNNEADTPDNFQSRRPNTSFCFLDIRSPGLGDTAMYLCATSSPSGRALVAGNEQFFGPGTRLTVL.

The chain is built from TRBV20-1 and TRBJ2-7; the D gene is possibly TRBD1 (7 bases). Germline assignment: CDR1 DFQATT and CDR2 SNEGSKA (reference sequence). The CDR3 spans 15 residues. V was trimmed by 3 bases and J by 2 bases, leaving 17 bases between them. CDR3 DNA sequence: TGCAGTGCTAGTGCAGCAGGGGGGATAGCCTACGAGCAGTACTTC. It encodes CSASAAGGIAYEQYF.

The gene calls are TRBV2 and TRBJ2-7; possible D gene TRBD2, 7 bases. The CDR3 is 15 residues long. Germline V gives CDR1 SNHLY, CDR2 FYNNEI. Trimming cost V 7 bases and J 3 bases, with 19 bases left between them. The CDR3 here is CASKGGAGGGYEQYF. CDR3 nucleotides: TGTGCCAGCAAGGGGGGGGCCGGAGGCGGCTACGAGCAGTACTTC.

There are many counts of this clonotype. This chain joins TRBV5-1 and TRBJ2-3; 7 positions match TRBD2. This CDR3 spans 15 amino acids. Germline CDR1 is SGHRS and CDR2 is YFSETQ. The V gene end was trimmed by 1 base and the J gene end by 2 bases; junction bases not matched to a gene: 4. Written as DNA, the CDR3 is TGCGCCAGCAGCTTGTACGGGGACTACACAGATACGCAGTATTTT. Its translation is CASSLYGDYTDTQYF. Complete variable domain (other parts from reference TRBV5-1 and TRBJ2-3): KAGVTQTPRYLIKTRGQQVTLSCSPISGHRSVSWYQQTPGQGLQFLFEYFSETQRNKGNFPGRFSGRQFSNSRSEMNVSTLELGDSALYLCASSLYGDYTDTQYFGPGTRLTVL.

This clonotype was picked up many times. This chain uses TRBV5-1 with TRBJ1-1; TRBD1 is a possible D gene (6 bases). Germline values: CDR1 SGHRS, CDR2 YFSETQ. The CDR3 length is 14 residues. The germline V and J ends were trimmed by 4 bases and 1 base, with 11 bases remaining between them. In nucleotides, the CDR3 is TGCGCCAGCAGCGCACGGACAGCGAACACTGAAGCTTTCTTT. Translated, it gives CASSARTANTEAFF.

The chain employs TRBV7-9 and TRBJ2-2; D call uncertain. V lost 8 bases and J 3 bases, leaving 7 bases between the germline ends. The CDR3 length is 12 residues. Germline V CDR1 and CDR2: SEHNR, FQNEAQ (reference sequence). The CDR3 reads CASAQDTGELFF. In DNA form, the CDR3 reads TGTGCCAGCGCTCAGGACACCGGGGAGCTGTTTTTT. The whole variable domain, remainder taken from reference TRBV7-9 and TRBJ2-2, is DTGVSQNPRHKITKRGQNVTFRCDPISEHNRLYWYRQTLGQGPEFLTYFQNEAQLEKSRLLSDRFSAERPKGSFSTLEIQRTEQGDSAMYLCASAQDTGELFFGEGSRLTVL.

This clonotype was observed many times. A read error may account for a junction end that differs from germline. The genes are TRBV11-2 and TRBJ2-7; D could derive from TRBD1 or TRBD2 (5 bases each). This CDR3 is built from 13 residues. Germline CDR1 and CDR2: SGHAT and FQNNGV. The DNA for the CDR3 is TGTGCCAGCAGTTTAGGGACCTCCTACGAGCAGTACTTC. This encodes CASSLGTSYEQYF. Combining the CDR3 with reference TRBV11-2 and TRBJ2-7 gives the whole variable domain EAGVAQSPRYKIIEKRQSVAFWCNPISGHATLYWYQQILGQGPKLLIQFQNNGVVDDSQLPKDRFSAERLKGVDSTLKIQPAKLEDSAVYLCASSLGTSYEQYFGPGTRLTVT.

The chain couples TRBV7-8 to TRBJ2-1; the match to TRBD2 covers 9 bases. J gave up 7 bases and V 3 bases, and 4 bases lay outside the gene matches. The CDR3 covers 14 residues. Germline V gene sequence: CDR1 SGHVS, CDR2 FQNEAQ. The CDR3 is CASSLGTSRNEQFF. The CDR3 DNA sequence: TGTGCCAGCAGCTTGGGGACTAGCAGGAATGAGCAGTTCTTC.

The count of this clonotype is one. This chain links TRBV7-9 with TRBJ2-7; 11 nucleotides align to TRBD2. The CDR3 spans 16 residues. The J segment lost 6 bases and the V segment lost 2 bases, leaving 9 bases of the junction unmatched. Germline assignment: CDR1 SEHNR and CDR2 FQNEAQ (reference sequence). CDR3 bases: TGTGCCAGCAGCTTAAACATACTAGCGGGAGTTGCCGAGCAGTACTTC. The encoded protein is CASSLNILAGVAEQYF.